These 16 T cell receptor beta chains came from one sample sequenced in a study of blood T cell repertoires in COVID-19. Produced via immunoSEQ multiplex PCR; TCRdb's table is partial and in-frame only. The sample carries about 290,000 clones, approximately 89% recorded once. Specimen: peripheral blood. The receptors derive from a woman aged 25-40 years with COVID-19, enrolled during active disease.

The J gene is TRBJ1-6, the V gene TRBV6-2 or TRBV6-3; 8 positions match TRBD1. The CDR3 runs 15 residues. The V and J ends lost 5 bases and 9 bases, in that order; junction bases with no gene match: 9. Germline CDR1 is MNHEY and CDR2 is SVGEGT. CDR3 coding DNA: TGTGCCAGCAGTCTGGACAGGGTTCGACGTTCACCCCTCCACTTT. Encoded protein: CASSLDRVRRSPLHF.

CDR3 DNA sequence: TGTGCCAGCAGGTGGGGTCGACAGGGGGCGTGGGAGCAGTACTTC. It yields the protein CASRWGRQGAWEQYF. V is TRBV6-5 and J is TRBJ2-7; 10 bases match TRBD1. CDR1 is MNHEY, CDR2 SVGAGI, per germline. The junction had 12 bases not matched to a gene; V was cut back by 6 bases and J by 7 bases. The CDR3 runs to 15 residues.

This chain connects TRBV28 to TRBJ2-5, with no clear D. Trimming cost V 2 bases and J 8 bases, with 9 bases left between them. This CDR3 has 12 amino acids. The V gene's germline CDR1 is MDHEN and CDR2 SYDVKM. CDR3 sequence (DNA): TGTGCCAGCAGTTTAGTTCCAGTAACCCAGTACTTC. This translates into CASSLVPVTQYF. Filled out from reference TRBV28 and TRBJ2-5, the complete variable domain reads DVKVTQSSRYLVKRTGEKVFLECVQDMDHENMFWYRQDPGLGLRLIYFSYDVKMKEKGDIPEGYSVSREKKERFSLILESASTNQTSMYLCASSLVPVTQYFGPGTRLLVL.

The V gene is TRBV3-1 (or the pseudogene TRBV3-2), the J gene TRBJ1-1; no definite D call. CDR1 and CDR2 (germline): LGHDT, YNNKEL (reference sequence). The CDR3 runs to 15 residues. The germline V and J ends were trimmed by 4 bases and 3 bases, with 15 bases remaining between them. CDR3 protein: CASSLLWAGDTEAFF. In nucleotides, the CDR3 is TGTGCCAGCAGCCTTCTCTGGGCGGGCGACACTGAAGCTTTCTTT.

The J gene is TRBJ2-7, the V gene TRBV11-3, with D perhaps matching TRBD2 (6 bases). Germline V CDR1 and CDR2: SGHNT, YENEEA. The V end was cut by 1 base, the J end by 3 bases, with 13 bases between. The CDR3 is made up of 15 amino acids. The CDR3 DNA reads TGTGCCAGCAGCTTAGGGTACGAGGGAGGCTACGAGCAGTACTTC. Translated, it gives CASSLGYEGGYEQYF.

The rearrangement joins TRBV18 to TRBJ2-2; 8 bases align to TRBD1. Trimming removed 6 bases from V and 6 bases from J; junction bases left unmatched: 6. Germline loops: CDR1 KGHSH, CDR2 LQKENI. The CDR3 has 14 residues. The CDR3 loop reads CASSLDRGAGELFF. The CDR3 nucleotides are TGTGCCAGCTCCCTCGACAGGGGCGCCGGGGAGCTGTTTTTT.

The V call is TRBV11-2, the J call TRBJ2-3, with TRBD2 identical over 12 bases. Germline V CDR1 and CDR2: SGHAT, FQNNGV. There are 17 residues in the CDR3. J gave up 4 bases and V 1 base, and 6 bases lay outside the gene matches. CDR3: CASSLGLAGDTADTQYF. The CDR3 DNA is TGTGCCAGCAGCTTAGGACTAGCGGGGGATACCGCAGATACGCAGTATTTT.

As for this clone: Other DNA sequences of this sample code for an identical CDR3. V and J are TRBV7-9 and TRBJ2-5, with 7 positions matching TRBD1. This CDR3 contains 14 residues. The germline V gene encodes CDR1 SEHNR and CDR2 FQNEAQ (reference sequence). The V and J ends lost 1 base and 2 bases, in that order; junction bases with no gene match: 1. CDR3 sequence reads: CASSLGQGQETQYF. The CDR3 DNA sequence: TGTGCCAGCAGCTTAGGACAGGGACAAGAGACCCAGTACTTC.

The gene calls are TRBV5-4 and TRBJ2-5, with D unresolved. The ends were cut back, 0 bases at V and 5 bases at J, with 14 bases in the middle. The CDR3 consists of 15 residues. The V gene's germline CDR1 is SGHNT and CDR2 YYREEE (reference sequence). The CDR3 DNA follows: TGTGCCAGCAGCTTGGCAGCAGCCCTCGGGGAGACCCAGTACTTC. Translation: CASSLAAALGETQYF.

The chain couples TRBV28 to TRBJ1-4; the D is unclear. CDR3 length: 14 amino acids. Germline values: CDR1 MDHEN, CDR2 SYDVKM. Between the trimmed V and J ends, which lost 4 bases and 3 bases, there was a span of 9 bases. For the CDR3, the DNA is TGTGCCAGCAGTTCTCAGGCCCCTAATGAAAAACTGTTTTTT. This gives the protein CASSSQAPNEKLFF.

V is TRBV5-1 and J is TRBJ2-5; 16 bases map to TRBD2. The germline V gene has CDR1 SGHRS and CDR2 YFSETQ. This CDR3 region has 16 residues. J was trimmed by 3 bases and V by 7 bases; bases with no gene match: 6. The chain's CDR3 is CASGYGTSGGEETQYF. CDR3 DNA sequence: TGCGCCAGCGGATACGGGACTAGCGGGGGGGAAGAGACCCAGTACTTC.

The rearrangement joins TRBV29-1 to TRBJ2-7; 8 positions match TRBD2. Unmatched junction bases numbered 2, after V lost 0 bases and J lost 7 bases. The CDR3 covers 12 residues. Germline-derived CDR1 and CDR2 are SQVTM and ANQGSEA. The CDR3 DNA is TGCAGCGTTGAAGACCCGGGAGGGGAGCAGTACTTC. Translating it yields CSVEDPGGEQYF.

The chain links TRBV9 to TRBJ2-1; 7 bases fit TRBD1. Germline values: CDR1 SGDLS, CDR2 YYNGEE. The CDR3 runs 13 residues. The V segment lost 4 bases and the J segment 6 bases; nucleotides outside the gene matches: 4. The chain's CDR3 is CASSPWDSNEQFF. In DNA form, the CDR3 reads TGTGCCAGCAGCCCCTGGGACAGCAATGAGCAGTTCTTC.

The V and J genes are TRBV6-6 and TRBJ2-7, with 8 bases identical to TRBD1. The CDR3 has 15 residues. CDR1 MNHNY and CDR2 SVGAGI come from the germline V gene (reference sequence). V was pared by 3 bases and J by 3 bases, with 7 bases of the junction left unmatched. CDR3 DNA sequence: TGTGCCAGCAGTTATAGGTCAGGGGGCCTCTACGAGCAGTACTTC. Its translation is CASSYRSGGLYEQYF.

The chain is built from TRBV6-5 and TRBJ1-2; D remains ambiguous. This CDR3 spans 13 amino acids. Germline CDR1 reads MNHEY; CDR2 reads SVGAGI. V gave up 8 bases and J gave up 7 bases, with 17 bases separating them. The CDR3 region has the DNA TGTGCCAGCCGGGAGGGCCTTCTTATTGGCTACACCTTC. Protein: CASREGLLIGYTF.

This clone was found a few times. The chain combines TRBV19 with TRBJ2-5; D is perhaps TRBD2 (6 bases). The V gene lost 2 bases and the J gene lost 3 bases, with 10 bases spanning the gap. The germline gives CDR1 LNHDA, CDR2 SQIVND (reference sequence). CDR3 length equals 14 residues. The CDR3: CASSIQGEEETQYF. The CDR3 DNA reads as TGTGCCAGTAGTATACAAGGGGAGGAAGAGACCCAGTACTTC.